A single TCR beta chain is shown here with its context. The antigen is undetermined. The data were taken from a study of regulatory T cells in long-lasting Graves disease. Study background: The study enrolled newly diagnosed Graves' patients on antithyroid drugs under 3 months. Study-level results: Clonotypes that were public and shared totalled about 2,500 in persistent patients versus 750 to 1,000 in new patients.

Germline V gene lookup returns CDR1 SGHTA and CDR2 FQGNSA. V shed 3 bases and J 6 bases; nucleotides not matched to a gene: 10. This CDR3 has 16 residues. The time point here: newly diagnosed GD, antithyroid drugs for less than 3 months. Generation of the TCR library employed RNA extracted from PBMCs. From an endocrinology department in Xi'an, China, came the patients. With iRepertoire HTBI primers and Arm-PCR of CDR3 regions, TCR beta libraries were built. In TCRdb, the multiplex PCR reads were re-called with MiXCR into one record per CDR3 protein. The data hold approximately 400,000 distinct CDR3 sequences, with 15% to 18% observed a single time.

The sequence was obtained from a female donor with Graves disease. This sample comprised peripheral blood mononuclear cells (PBMCs), obtained at new diagnosis, from a patient treated with antithyroid drugs. The chain combines TRBV7-2 with TRBJ2-1; the match to TRBD1 covers 8 bases. CDR3 in amino acids: CASSFPGTGGINEQFF. CDR3 coding DNA: TGTGCCAGCAGCTTCCCCGGGACAGGAGGAATCAATGAGCAGTTCTTC.